The 9 T cell receptor beta chains below were found in one sample sequenced in a study of technical replicates of blood from several donors. The table came from immunoSEQ multiplex PCR; TCRdb's copy has only in-frame clones and leaves some out. In the table there are around 83,000 clones, roughly 93% of which are singletons. Material: T cells isolated from PBMCs. The receptor set was obtained from a human donor in good health.

DNA of the CDR3: TGTGCCAGCAGCTTATTGCCTAGCGGGATGTATAAAAACATTCAGTACTTC. Encoded protein: CASSLLPSGMYKNIQYF. V gene TRBV7-2 combines with J gene TRBJ2-4, with TRBD2 matching over 9 bases. J lost 4 bases, V lost 2 bases, and 9 bases had no gene match. This CDR3 comprises 17 residues. Germline assignment: CDR1 SGHTA and CDR2 FQGNSA.

The V gene is TRBV5-6, the J gene TRBJ2-1, with 13 bases that match TRBD2. This CDR3 region has 15 residues. V was pared by 4 bases and J by 9 bases, with 7 bases of the junction left unmatched. CDR1 is SGHDT, CDR2 YYEEEE, per germline. This CDR3 is CASSVLAGGGSEQFF. The CDR3 region has the DNA TGTGCCAGCAGCGTACTAGCGGGAGGGGGAAGTGAGCAGTTCTTC.

V gene TRBV27 combines with J gene TRBJ2-1; D remains ambiguous. V was pared by 1 base and J by 5 bases, with 9 bases between. The CDR3 length is 14 residues. Germline V gene lookup returns CDR1 MNHEY and CDR2 SMNVEV (reference sequence). The CDR3 DNA reads TGTGCCAGCAGTTTATTGCCCCAGGACAATGAGCAGTTCTTC. It encodes CASSLLPQDNEQFF.

The J gene is TRBJ2-1, the V gene TRBV7-8; 7 bases are shared with TRBD1. Germline V CDR1 and CDR2: SGHVS, FQNEAQ. Trimming cost V 5 bases and J 2 bases; bases outside gene matches: 9. The CDR3 loop spans 16 amino acids. CDR3 sequence (DNA): TGTGCCAGCAGCGGAATCACAACAGGGGCCTACAATGAGCAGTTCTTC. It yields the protein CASSGITTGAYNEQFF.

The CDR3 DNA sequence: TGTGCCACCCAAACAGGGCCAAACAGGGGGCAGTGGGAGACCCAGTACTTC. The encoded protein is CATQTGPNRGQWETQYF. The rearrangement joins TRBV28 to TRBJ2-5; TRBD1 agrees at 9 bases. Germline lookup yields CDR1 MDHEN and CDR2 SYDVKM. The CDR3 sequence is 17 residues long. V dropped 10 bases and J dropped 5; count of bases not matched to a gene: 20.

The chain recombines TRBV7-2 with TRBJ2-1; 9 positions match TRBD2. CDR1 SGHTA and CDR2 FQGNSA come from the germline V gene. This CDR3 has 17 amino acids. With V trimmed by 1 base and J by 10 bases, 14 bases remained unmatched. CDR3 nucleotides: TGTGCCAGCAGCTTAGATCGCGGGGGAGCGGGAGGCCGAGAGCAGTTCTTC. This translates into CASSLDRGGAGGREQFF.

This clone came up once. The V gene is TRBV6-5, the J gene TRBJ1-1; 7 nucleotides agree with TRBD1. Per the germline V gene, CDR1 is MNHEY and CDR2 is SVGAGI. The CDR3 spans 15 residues. Trimming took 4 bases from V and 1 from J; bases not matched to a gene: 6. CDR3 nucleotides: TGTGCCAGCAGTTTAGACAGGGTGGCGAACACTGAAGCTTTCTTT. Translated: CASSLDRVANTEAFF.

This chain links TRBV7-2 with TRBJ1-4; a weak D match, TRBD1 (5 bases). V was pared by 1 base and J by 7 bases, with 13 bases between. The length of the CDR3 is 15 residues. Germline V gene lookup returns CDR1 SGHTA and CDR2 FQGNSA. The CDR3 DNA sequence: TGTGCCAGCAGCTTAGAGGGGTATCTTCCTGAAAAACTGTTTTTT. Translation: CASSLEGYLPEKLFF. Based on the CDR3 plus reference TRBV7-2 and TRBJ1-4, the full variable domain is GAGVSQSPSNKVTEKGKDVELRCDPISGHTALYWYRQSLGQGLEFLIYFQGNSAPDKSGLPSDRFSAERTGGSVSTLTIQRTQQEDSAVYLCASSLEGYLPEKLFFGSGTQLSVL.

The chain is built from TRBV2 and TRBJ1-1; a possible D gene is TRBD1 (6 bases). CDR1 is SNHLY and CDR2 is FYNNEI in the germline V gene. CDR3 length equals 11 residues. With 7 bases removed from V and 3 bases from J, the gap between germline ends came to 6 bases. In nucleotides, the CDR3 is TGTGCCAGCAACAGGGACACTGAAGCTTTCTTT. This translates into CASNRDTEAFF.